This is a list of T cell receptor beta chains from one sample in a study of T cells in Graves' hyperthyroidism and ophthalmopathy. MiXCR, run by TCRdb on the multiplex PCR reads, gives a single entry per CDR3 protein. Among around 300,000 distinct CDR3 sequences listed, approximately 26% were seen once. The sequencing sample was made of blood. Source of these receptors: a man aged 35 to 55 with Graves' hyperthyroidism that later progressed to Graves' ophthalmopathy. The CDR3 runs from the conserved cysteine through the conserved F or W. The D gene is left open where the match is weak. Clone size is stated in some rows and not others, as once, few, many or a class when expanded.

many	TRBV9	-	TRBJ1-1	CASSVATGGGNTEAFF	TGTGCCAGCAGCGTAGCAACGGGGGGCGGGAACACTGAAGCTTTCTTT
many	TRBV14	TRBD1	TRBJ1-2	CASSQDYRGHGYTF	TGTGCCAGCAGCCAAGACTACAGGGGGCACGGCTACACCTTC
many	TRBV12-3/TRBV12-4	-	TRBJ2-4	CASSLGGPGTNIQYF	TGTGCCAGCAGTTTAGGGGGTCCGGGGACGAACATTCAGTACTTC
-	TRBV20-1	-	TRBJ1-3	CSATPPIPAGNTIYF	TGCAGTGCTACTCCCCCGATTCCGGCCGGAAACACCATATATTTT
few	TRBV27	-	TRBJ2-2	CASRVTVAGELFF	TGTGCCAGCAGGGTCACGGTTGCCGGGGAGCTGTTTTTT
few	TRBV6-1	TRBD1	TRBJ1-2	CASSLTQGTAGGYTF	TGTGCCAGCAGTCTCACGCAAGGGACAGCGGGTGGCTACACCTTC
many	TRBV2	TRBD1	TRBJ1-2	CASSSSTGAQSYTF	TGTGCCAGCAGTTCCAGTACAGGGGCTCAGAGCTACACCTTC
many	TRBV4-1	-	TRBJ2-5	CASSQEKVPDTGVGTQYF	TGCGCCAGCAGCCAAGAGAAGGTCCCAGACACTGGGGTAGGGACCCAGTACTTC
many	TRBV25-1	TRBD1	TRBJ1-2	CASSDGGRGLSGYTF	TGTGCCAGCAGTGACGGTGGCAGGGGGCTCTCTGGCTACACCTTC
few	TRBV6-1	-	TRBJ1-1	CASSAPTQGGTEAFF	TGTGCCAGCAGTGCCCCAACCCAGGGTGGCACTGAAGCTTTCTTT
many	TRBV20-1	-	TRBJ1-2	CSASSPDYGYTF	TGCAGTGCTAGCTCACCGGACTATGGCTACACCTTC
many	TRBV7-9	TRBD1	TRBJ1-5	CASSWGQGRNQPQHF	TGTGCCAGCAGCTGGGGACAGGGACGCAATCAGCCCCAGCATTTT
-	TRBV27	TRBD2	TRBJ2-5	CASKRGGKETQYF	TGTGCCAGCAAGCGGGGGGGGAAAGAGACCCAGTACTTC
many	TRBV20-1	-	TRBJ2-7	CSARDTNPRQKVSYEQYF	TGCAGTGCTAGAGACACCAATCCCCGACAGAAAGTCTCCTACGAGCAGTACTTC
many	TRBV7-9	-	TRBJ2-5	CASSLDSPPGKYF	TGTGCCAGCAGCTTAGATTCCCCCCCAGGGAAGTACTTC
many	TRBV29-1	TRBD1	TRBJ2-7	CSVLGQGLSEQYF	TGCAGCGTTCTTGGACAGGGGCTGTCCGAGCAGTACTTC
many	TRBV24-1	-	TRBJ2-7	CATSESGADEQYF	TGTGCCACCAGTGAGTCAGGGGCCGACGAGCAGTACTTC
many	TRBV6-5	-	TRBJ2-5	CASAVAERRADQYF	TGTGCCAGTGCCGTAGCGGAGAGGAGGGCCGACCAGTACTTC
many	TRBV12-3/TRBV12-4	-	TRBJ1-2	CASSPPGWGYGYTF	TGTGCCAGCAGTCCCCCCGGCTGGGGATATGGCTACACCTTC
many	TRBV24-1	-	TRBJ2-7	CATSDSFYEQYF	TGTGCCACCAGTGACTCGTTCTACGAGCAGTACTTC
-	TRBV28	-	TRBJ2-2	CASRSSRGNTGELFF	TGTGCCAGCAGATCGAGCAGGGGAAACACCGGGGAGCTGTTTTTT
many	TRBV29-1	TRBD1	TRBJ2-7	CSVGGQGRNEQYF	TGCAGCGTGGGGGGACAGGGTCGGAACGAGCAGTACTTC
many	TRBV5-1	-	TRBJ2-7	CASREYYEQYF	TGCGCCAGCCGCGAGTACTACGAGCAGTACTTC
-	TRBV6-1	-	TRBJ2-7	CASSPLAQGSYEQYF	TGTGCCAGCAGCCCCTTGGCCCAGGGAAGTTACGAGCAGTACTTC
many	TRBV11-2	-	TRBJ2-7	CASSLGPRSNYEQYF	TGTGCCAGCAGCTTAGGGCCACGAAGCAATTACGAGCAGTACTTC
many	TRBV30	TRBD2	TRBJ2-7	CAWTPGLAGVEQYF	TGTGCCTGGACCCCGGGACTAGCGGGAGTCGAGCAGTACTTC
few	TRBV6-2/TRBV6-3	-	TRBJ2-7	CASRPGGGYEQYF	TGTGCCAGCAGACCGGGCGGTGGTTACGAGCAGTACTTC
many	TRBV3-1	-	TRBJ1-2	CASSLMDGYTF	TGTGCCAGCAGCCTCATGGATGGCTACACCTTC
-	TRBV18	-	TRBJ2-5	CASSPWQAYQETQYF	TGTGCCAGCTCACCATGGCAGGCGTACCAAGAGACCCAGTACTTC
many	TRBV7-9	-	TRBJ1-1	CASSLDSPNEAFF	TGTGCCAGCAGCTTAGATAGCCCCAATGAAGCTTTCTTT
many	TRBV19	-	TRBJ1-5	CASSILGGNQPQHF	TGTGCCAGTAGTATATTGGGGGGCAATCAGCCCCAGCATTTT
many	TRBV27	-	TRBJ2-7	CASSLGRGAIYEQYF	TGTGCCAGCAGTTTGGGACGGGGGGCGATCTACGAGCAGTACTTC
once	TRBV6-5	TRBD2	TRBJ2-7	CASRYTGTSGSYEQYF	TGTGCCAGCAGATACACCGGGACTAGCGGGTCCTACGAGCAGTACTTC
many	TRBV7-2	TRBD1	TRBJ2-4	CASSSARDRGAKNIQYF	TGTGCCAGCAGTTCAGCCCGGGACAGGGGAGCCAAAAACATTCAGTACTTC
few	TRBV14	-	TRBJ2-5	CASSRDVVNQETQYF	TGTGCCAGCAGCCGTGATGTGGTAAACCAAGAGACCCAGTACTTC
many	TRBV6-1	-	TRBJ2-5	CAAREVAAAQETQYF	TGTGCCGCCAGAGAGGTAGCGGCGGCCCAAGAGACCCAGTACTTC
few	TRBV12-3/TRBV12-4	-	TRBJ1-1	CASSRFQGIGTEAFF	TGTGCCAGCAGTCGATTCCAGGGGATCGGCACTGAAGCTTTCTTT
many	TRBV5-1	-	TRBJ2-2	CASKIATLNTGELFF	TGCGCCAGCAAAATAGCTACTCTGAACACCGGGGAGCTGTTTTTT
few	TRBV15	-	TRBJ2-5	CATSSSVGQETQYF	TGTGCCACCAGCAGTTCGGTGGGTCAAGAGACCCAGTACTTC
many	TRBV6-5	TRBD1	TRBJ2-7	CASSYSGQGRYEQYF	TGTGCCAGCAGTTACTCTGGACAGGGGCGATACGAGCAGTACTTC
-	TRBV29-1	-	TRBJ1-2	CSGDRVEIYDYTF	TGCAGCGGAGATCGGGTGGAAATCTATGACTACACCTTC
many	TRBV19	-	TRBJ1-5	CASSGQGMSNQPQHF	TGTGCCAGTAGTGGTCAGGGGATGAGCAATCAGCCCCAGCATTTT